Reported below is one T cell receptor (beta chain). Its antigen is undetermined. This CDR3 has 20 residues. Germline CDR1 and CDR2: SGDLS and YYNGEE. With 1 base removed from V and 1 base from J, the gap between germline ends came to 21 bases. The data were produced by immunoSEQ multiplex PCR, yet TCRdb's version contains in-frame clones alone and is incomplete. The top ten clones hold under 2% of a sample with about 2.1 million clones, approximately 92% of them seen once. Terminally differentiated effector memory CD45RA+ cells were excluded by CCR7 positive selection of CD45RO-negative cells. This sample is part of a study of shared clonotypes between healthy human individuals. Study-wide findings and caveats: Roughly 4.7% was the fraction of naive CD4 clonotypes found shared across four donors.

Sequencing input: naive CD8+ T cells from PBMCs. V usage is TRBV9 and J usage is TRBJ2-6; D possibly corresponds to TRBD1 (5 bases). This TCR was sampled from a man between 18 and 29 years old in good health. Some clones in this sample may be carry-over from other donors' samples. Written as DNA, the CDR3 is TGTGCCAGCAGCGTACGCAGGGCTTCCTCGGGTAGTTCTGGGGCCAACGTCCTGACTTTC. Translating gives CASSVRRASSGSSGANVLTF.